This T cell receptor beta chain was sequenced during a study of cytomegalovirus exposure and HLA in healthy donors. General study findings and limits: Some TCR beta chains (roughly 160 of them) were listed as cytomegalovirus-associated. Later on, a genetic analysis was performed. It linked a missense variant in DCLRE1C with V- and J-gene trimming of TCR beta. Researchers reportedly found TCR beta sequences accurately predicted most subjects' HLA-A and HLA-B alleles. The dataset shows that most TCR sequences were rare, while some public TCRs occurred in many donors.

PCR used 60 Vbeta primers and 13 Jbeta primers. The data were produced by immunoSEQ multiplex PCR, yet TCRdb's version contains in-frame clones alone and is incomplete. The sample holds 150,000 to 250,000 clones; just over 75% are singletons and the top ten take approximately 2%. This clone was observed a handful of times. The antigen is not known. Germline V gene data show CDR1 as SGDLS and CDR2 as YYNGEE. Trimming took 4 bases from V and 6 from J, leaving 13 bases between them. The CDR3 is 13 amino acids. The specimen was PBMCs. The TCR originated in a man younger than 45 in good health and CMV-seronegative. V usage is TRBV9 and J usage is TRBJ1-1; no reliable D call. The CDR3 DNA follows: TGTGCCAGCAGCCCTTTCGGAGGGTCTGAAGCTTTCTTT. It is translated as CASSPFGGSEAFF.